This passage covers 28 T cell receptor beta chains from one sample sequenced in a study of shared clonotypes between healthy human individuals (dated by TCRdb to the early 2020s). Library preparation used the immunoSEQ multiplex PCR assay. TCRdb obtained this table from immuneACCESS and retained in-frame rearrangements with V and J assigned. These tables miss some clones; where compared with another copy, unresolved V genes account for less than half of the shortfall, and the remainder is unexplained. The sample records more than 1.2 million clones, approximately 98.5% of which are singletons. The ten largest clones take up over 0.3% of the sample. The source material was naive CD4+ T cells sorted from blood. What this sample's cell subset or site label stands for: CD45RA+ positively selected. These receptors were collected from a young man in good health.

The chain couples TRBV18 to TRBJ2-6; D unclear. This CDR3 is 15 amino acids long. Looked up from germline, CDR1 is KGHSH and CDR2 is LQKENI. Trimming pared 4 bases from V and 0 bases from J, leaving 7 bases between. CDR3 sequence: CASSRQDSGANVLTF. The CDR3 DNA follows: TGTGCCAGCTCACGGCAGGACTCTGGGGCCAACGTCCTGACTTTC.

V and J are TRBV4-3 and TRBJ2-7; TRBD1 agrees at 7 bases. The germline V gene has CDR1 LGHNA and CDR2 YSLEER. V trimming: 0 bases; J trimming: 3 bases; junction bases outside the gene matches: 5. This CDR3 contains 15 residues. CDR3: CASSQDLAGGYEQYF. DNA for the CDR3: TGCGCCAGCAGCCAAGATTTAGCAGGGGGCTACGAGCAGTACTTC.

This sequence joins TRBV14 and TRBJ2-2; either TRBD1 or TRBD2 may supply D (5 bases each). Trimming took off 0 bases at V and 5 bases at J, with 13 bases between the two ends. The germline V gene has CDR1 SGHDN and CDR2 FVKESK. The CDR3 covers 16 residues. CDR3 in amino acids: CASSQDFIGATGELFF. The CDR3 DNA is TGTGCCAGCAGCCAAGACTTCATCGGGGCGACCGGGGAGCTGTTTTTT.

The CDR3 DNA reads TGTGCCAGCTCGCCGGCCGGGAAGGGTAACTATGGCTACACCTTC. As protein: CASSPAGKGNYGYTF. The chain is built from TRBV18 and TRBJ1-2; D remains unclear. CDR3 length: 15 amino acids. V lost 6 bases and J 1 base, leaving 15 bases between the germline ends. Germline CDR1 is KGHSH and CDR2 is LQKENI.

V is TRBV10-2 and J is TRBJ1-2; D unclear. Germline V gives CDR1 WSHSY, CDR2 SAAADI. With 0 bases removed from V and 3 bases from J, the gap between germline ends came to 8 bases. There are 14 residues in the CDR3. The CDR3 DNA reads TGCGCCAGCAGTGAGTCGGGCGGTTACTATGGCTACACCTTC. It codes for CASSESGGYYGYTF.

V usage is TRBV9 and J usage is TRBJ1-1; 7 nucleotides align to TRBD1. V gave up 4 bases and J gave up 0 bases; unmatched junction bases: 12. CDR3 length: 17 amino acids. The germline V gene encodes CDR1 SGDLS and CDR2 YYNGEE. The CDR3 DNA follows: TGTGCCAGCAGCAACCACAGGGGACAAACACTGAACACTGAAGCTTTCTTT. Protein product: CASSNHRGQTLNTEAFF.

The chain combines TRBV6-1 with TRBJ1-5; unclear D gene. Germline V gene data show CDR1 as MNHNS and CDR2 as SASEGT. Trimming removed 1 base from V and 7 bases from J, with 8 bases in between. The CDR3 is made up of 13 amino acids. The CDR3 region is CASSEEGVQPQHF. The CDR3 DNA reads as TGTGCCAGCAGTGAAGAGGGTGTGCAGCCCCAGCATTTT.

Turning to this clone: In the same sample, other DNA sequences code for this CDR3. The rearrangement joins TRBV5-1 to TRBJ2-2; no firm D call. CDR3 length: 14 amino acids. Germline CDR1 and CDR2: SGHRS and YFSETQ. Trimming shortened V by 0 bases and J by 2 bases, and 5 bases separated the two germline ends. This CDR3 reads CASSLGINTGELFF. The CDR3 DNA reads TGCGCCAGCAGCTTGGGAATAAACACCGGGGAGCTGTTTTTT.

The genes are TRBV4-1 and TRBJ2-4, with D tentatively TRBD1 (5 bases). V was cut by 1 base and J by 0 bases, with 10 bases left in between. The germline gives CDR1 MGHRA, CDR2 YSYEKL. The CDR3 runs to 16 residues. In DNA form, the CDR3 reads TGCGCCAGCAGCCAAGCCCTACAGGTAGCCAAAAACATTCAGTACTTC. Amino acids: CASSQALQVAKNIQYF.

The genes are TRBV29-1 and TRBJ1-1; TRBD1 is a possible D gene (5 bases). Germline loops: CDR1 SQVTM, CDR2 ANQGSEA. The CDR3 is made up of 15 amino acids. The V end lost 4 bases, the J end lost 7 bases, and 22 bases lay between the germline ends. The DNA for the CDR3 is TGCAGCGTTGTCCCTACCTCAGGGTTTCCCCGTGAAGCTTTCTTT. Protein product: CSVVPTSGFPREAFF.

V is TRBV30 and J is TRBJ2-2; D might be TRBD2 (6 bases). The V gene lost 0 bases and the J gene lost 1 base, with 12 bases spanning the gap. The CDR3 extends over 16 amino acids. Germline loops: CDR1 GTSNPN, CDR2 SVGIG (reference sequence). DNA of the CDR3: TGTGCCTGGAGTGTCCGACTAGTGGGGAACACCGGGGAGCTGTTTTTT. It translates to CAWSVRLVGNTGELFF.

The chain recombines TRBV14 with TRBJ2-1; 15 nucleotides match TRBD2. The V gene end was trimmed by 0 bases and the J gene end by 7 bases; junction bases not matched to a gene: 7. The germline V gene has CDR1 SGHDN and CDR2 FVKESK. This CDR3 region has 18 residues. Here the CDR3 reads CASSQDRTSGRVWNEQFF. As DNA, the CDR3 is TGTGCCAGCAGCCAAGATAGGACTAGCGGGAGGGTTTGGAATGAGCAGTTCTTC.

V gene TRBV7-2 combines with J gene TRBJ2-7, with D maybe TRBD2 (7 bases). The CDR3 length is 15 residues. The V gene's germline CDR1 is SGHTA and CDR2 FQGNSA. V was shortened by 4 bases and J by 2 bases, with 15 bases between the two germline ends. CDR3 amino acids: CASSSGGALAYEQYF. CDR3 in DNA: TGTGCCAGCAGCTCTGGGGGGGCGCTAGCCTACGAGCAGTACTTC.

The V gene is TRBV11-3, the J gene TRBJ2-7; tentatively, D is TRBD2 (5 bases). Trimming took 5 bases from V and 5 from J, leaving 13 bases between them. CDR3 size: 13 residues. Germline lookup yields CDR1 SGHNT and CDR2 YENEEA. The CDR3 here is CASSNRGDDEQYF. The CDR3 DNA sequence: TGTGCCAGCAGCAACCGGGGTGATGACGAGCAGTACTTC.

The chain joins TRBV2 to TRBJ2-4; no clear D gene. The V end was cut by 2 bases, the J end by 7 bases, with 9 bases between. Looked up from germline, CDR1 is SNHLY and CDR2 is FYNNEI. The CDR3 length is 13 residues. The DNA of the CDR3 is TGTGCCAGCAGTGAAAGCCCTCCGAACATTCAGTACTTC. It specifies CASSESPPNIQYF.

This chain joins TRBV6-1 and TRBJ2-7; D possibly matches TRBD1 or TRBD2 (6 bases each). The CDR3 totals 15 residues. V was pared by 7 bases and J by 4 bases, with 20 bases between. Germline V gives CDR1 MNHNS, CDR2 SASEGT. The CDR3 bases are TGTGCCAGCATATCCGCGTTGGGGGGCGCGTACGAGCAGTACTTC. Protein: CASISALGGAYEQYF.

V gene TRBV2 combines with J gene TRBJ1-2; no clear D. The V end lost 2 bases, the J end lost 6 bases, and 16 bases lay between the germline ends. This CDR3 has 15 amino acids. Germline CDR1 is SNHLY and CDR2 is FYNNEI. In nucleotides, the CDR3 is TGTGCCAGCAGTGAAATTAGAGGGTCTAGAGATGGCTACACCTTC. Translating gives CASSEIRGSRDGYTF.

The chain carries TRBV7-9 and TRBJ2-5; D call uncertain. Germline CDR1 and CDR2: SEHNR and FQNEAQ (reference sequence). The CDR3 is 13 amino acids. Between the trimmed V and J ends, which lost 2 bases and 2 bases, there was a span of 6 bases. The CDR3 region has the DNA TGTGCCAGCAGCTTACTACGGCAAGAGACCCAGTACTTC. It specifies CASSLLRQETQYF.

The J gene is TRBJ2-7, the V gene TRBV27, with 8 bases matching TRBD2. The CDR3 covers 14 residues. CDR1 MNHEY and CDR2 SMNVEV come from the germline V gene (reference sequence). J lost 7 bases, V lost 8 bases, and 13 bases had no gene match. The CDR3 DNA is TGTGCCAGCGGCAGAATAGCGGGACTTGGGGAGCAGTACTTC. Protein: CASGRIAGLGEQYF.

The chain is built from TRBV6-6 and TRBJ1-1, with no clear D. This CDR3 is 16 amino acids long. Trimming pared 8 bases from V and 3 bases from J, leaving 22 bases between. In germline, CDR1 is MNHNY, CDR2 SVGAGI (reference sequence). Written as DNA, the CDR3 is TGTGCCAGCGCTCCCCCCCGACGAGAAATGCACACTGAAGCTTTCTTT. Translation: CASAPPRREMHTEAFF.

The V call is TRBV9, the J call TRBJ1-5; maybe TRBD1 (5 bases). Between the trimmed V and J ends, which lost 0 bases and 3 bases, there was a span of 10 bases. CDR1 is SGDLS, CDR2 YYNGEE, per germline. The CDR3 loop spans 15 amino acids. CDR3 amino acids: CASSVDGTANQPQHF. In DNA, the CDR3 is TGTGCCAGCAGCGTAGACGGGACGGCCAATCAGCCCCAGCATTTT.

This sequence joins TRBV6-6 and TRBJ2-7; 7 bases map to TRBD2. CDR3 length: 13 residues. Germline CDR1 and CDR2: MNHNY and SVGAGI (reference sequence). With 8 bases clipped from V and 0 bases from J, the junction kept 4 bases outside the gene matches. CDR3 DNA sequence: TGTGCCAGCGGGGGAGGGTACTCCTACGAGCAGTACTTC. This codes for CASGGGYSYEQYF.

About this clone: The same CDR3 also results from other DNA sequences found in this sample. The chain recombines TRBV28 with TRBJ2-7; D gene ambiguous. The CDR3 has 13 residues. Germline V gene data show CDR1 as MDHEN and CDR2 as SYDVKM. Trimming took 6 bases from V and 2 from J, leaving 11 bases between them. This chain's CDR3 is CASSRQAPYEQYF. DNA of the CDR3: TGTGCCAGCAGCCGCCAGGCCCCCTACGAGCAGTACTTC. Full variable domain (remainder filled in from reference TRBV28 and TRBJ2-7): DVKVTQSSRYLVKRTGEKVFLECVQDMDHENMFWYRQDPGLGLRLIYFSYDVKMKEKGDIPEGYSVSREKKERFSLILESASTNQTSMYLCASSRQAPYEQYFGPGTRLTVT.

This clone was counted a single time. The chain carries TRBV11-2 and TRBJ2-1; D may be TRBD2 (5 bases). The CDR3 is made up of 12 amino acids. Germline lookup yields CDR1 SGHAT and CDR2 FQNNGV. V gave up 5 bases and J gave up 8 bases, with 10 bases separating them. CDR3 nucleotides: TGTGCCAGCAGCCCCAGGAGGCATGAGCAGTTCTTC. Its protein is CASSPRRHEQFF.

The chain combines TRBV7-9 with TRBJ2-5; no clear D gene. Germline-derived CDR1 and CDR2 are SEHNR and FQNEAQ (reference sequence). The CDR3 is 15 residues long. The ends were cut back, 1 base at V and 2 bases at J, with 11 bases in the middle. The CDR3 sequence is CASSLGSSTQETQYF. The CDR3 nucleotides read TGTGCCAGCAGCTTAGGGTCCAGTACTCAAGAGACCCAGTACTTC.

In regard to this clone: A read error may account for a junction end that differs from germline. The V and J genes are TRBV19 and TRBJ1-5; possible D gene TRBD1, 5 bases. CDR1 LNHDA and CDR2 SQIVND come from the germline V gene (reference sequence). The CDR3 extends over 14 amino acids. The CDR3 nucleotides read TGTGCCAGTAGTATCGGCTATAGGGGTCAGACCCAGCATTTT. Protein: CASSIGYRGQTQHF.

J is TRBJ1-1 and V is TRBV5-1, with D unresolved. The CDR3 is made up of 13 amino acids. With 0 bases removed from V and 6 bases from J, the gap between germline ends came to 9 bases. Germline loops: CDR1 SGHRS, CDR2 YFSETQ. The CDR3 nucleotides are TGCGCCAGCAGCTTGGTGTTGGGGTCTGAAGCTTTCTTT. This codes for CASSLVLGSEAFF. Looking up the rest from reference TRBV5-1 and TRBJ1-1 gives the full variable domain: KAGVTQTPRYLIKTRGQQVTLSCSPISGHRSVSWYQQTPGQGLQFLFEYFSETQRNKGNFPGRFSGRQFSNSRSEMNVSTLELGDSALYLCASSLVLGSEAFFGQGTRLTVV.

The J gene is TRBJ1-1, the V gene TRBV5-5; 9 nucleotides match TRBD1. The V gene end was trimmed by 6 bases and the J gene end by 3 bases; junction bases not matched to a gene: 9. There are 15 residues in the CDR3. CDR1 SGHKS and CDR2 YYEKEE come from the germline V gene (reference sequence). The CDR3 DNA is TGTGCCAGCAAAGCGGACAGGGGACGGGACACTGAAGCTTTCTTT. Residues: CASKADRGRDTEAFF.